A selection of T cell receptor beta chains follows, all from one sample in a study of Ad26.COV2.S vaccination and SARS-CoV-2 variants. This table comes from immunoSEQ multiplex PCR, and its TCRdb copy is limited to in-frame clones, with some not included. The table records approximately 450,000 clones, approximately 92% of them present only once. Material: peripheral blood, obtained in a trial of Ad26.COV2.S vaccine versus placebo. All receptors derive from a person aged 18-60 years who received the Ad26.COV2.S COVID-19 vaccine or a placebo. Both conserved end residues are part of each CDR3. D genes are given only for firm matches. Clone size, where shown, is once, few, many, or a class for clones that have expanded.

V	size	J	D	CDR3	DNA
TRBV28	.	TRBJ1-1	.	CASSLKGWSTEAFF	TGTGCCAGCAGTTTAAAAGGGTGGAGCACTGAAGCTTTCTTT
TRBV6-5	.	TRBJ1-2	.	CASSKGHSYGYTF	TGTGCCAGCAGTAAGGGACACTCCTATGGCTACACCTTC
TRBV7-9	.	TRBJ2-1	TRBD2	CASSLAFSGRAPSYNEQFF	TGTGCCAGCAGCTTAGCGTTTAGCGGGAGGGCCCCCTCCTACAATGAGCAGTTCTTC
TRBV5-1	.	TRBJ1-6	TRBD1	CASSAGTGDSPLHF	TGCGCCAGCAGCGCAGGGACAGGGGATTCACCCCTCCACTTT
TRBV7-2	few	TRBJ2-3	.	CASSTYTDTQYF	TGTGCCAGCAGCACCTACACAGATACGCAGTATTTT
TRBV9	.	TRBJ2-6	.	CASSPRGLSGANVLTF	TGTGCCAGCAGCCCCCGAGGTCTCTCTGGGGCCAACGTCCTGACTTTC
TRBV6-6	.	TRBJ1-1	TRBD1	CASSYLDRADTEAFF	TGTGCCAGCAGTTACCTGGACAGGGCCGACACTGAAGCTTTCTTT
TRBV6-6	.	TRBJ2-7	.	CASSYPLGEQYF	TGTGCCAGCAGTTATCCCCTTGGGGAGCAGTACTTC
TRBV7-6	.	TRBJ2-7	.	CASSLADTYEQYF	TGTGCCAGCAGCTTAGCGGACACCTACGAGCAGTACTTC
TRBV10-3	.	TRBJ1-2	.	CAIGPGTALYGYTF	TGTGCCATTGGGCCAGGGACCGCGCTCTATGGCTACACCTTC
TRBV18	.	TRBJ2-1	TRBD2	CASSRNSGTSAGDEQFF	TGTGCCAGCTCACGAAACTCCGGGACTAGCGCAGGGGATGAGCAGTTCTTC
TRBV27	.	TRBJ2-1	.	CASSLSLQRIEQFF	TGTGCCAGCAGTTTGTCCCTCCAACGGATCGAGCAGTTCTTC
TRBV7-9	.	TRBJ2-5	.	CASGRVFETQYF	TGTGCCAGCGGCAGGGTTTTTGAGACCCAGTACTTC
TRBV18	once	TRBJ2-6	.	CASSPDSGANVLTF	TGTGCCAGCTCACCAGACTCTGGGGCCAACGTCCTGACTTTC
TRBV27	.	TRBJ2-1	.	CASRVLYSSYNEQFF	TGTGCCAGCAGGGTACTCTATAGCTCCTACAATGAGCAGTTCTTC
TRBV27	.	TRBJ2-7	.	CASSLGPTPQYF	TGTGCCAGCAGTTTAGGGCCCACGCCTCAGTACTTC
TRBV29-1	.	TRBJ2-1	TRBD2	CSVLAGEYNEQFF	TGCAGCGTCCTAGCGGGAGAATACAATGAGCAGTTCTTC
TRBV30	.	TRBJ2-7	.	CAWSVGGPYEQYF	TGTGCCTGGAGTGTAGGTGGACCGTACGAGCAGTACTTC
TRBV11-2	.	TRBJ2-7	TRBD1	CASSLGTGPSVYEQYF	TGTGCCAGCAGCTTAGGGACAGGCCCCAGTGTCTACGAGCAGTACTTC
TRBV29-1	.	TRBJ2-7	.	CSVVREGRLYEQYF	TGCAGCGTTGTTAGAGAGGGGCGTCTGTACGAGCAGTACTTC
TRBV19	.	TRBJ1-1	TRBD1	CASRGRTGKNTEAFF	TGTGCCAGTAGGGGAAGGACAGGAAAGAACACTGAAGCTTTCTTT
TRBV11-2	.	TRBJ1-1	.	CASSLTPNTEAFF	TGTGCCAGCAGCTTAACCCCGAACACTGAAGCTTTCTTT
TRBV20-1	once	TRBJ2-7	.	CSASFSGYEQYF	TGCAGTGCTAGTTTTAGCGGCTACGAGCAGTACTTC
TRBV7-9	.	TRBJ2-2	TRBD2	CASTGLGLAGNTGELFF	TGTGCCAGCACCGGACTTGGGCTAGCGGGAAACACCGGGGAGCTGTTTTTT
TRBV19	.	TRBJ2-7	.	CASSIGTGTVYEQYF	TGTGCCAGTAGTATAGGAACAGGAACCGTTTACGAGCAGTACTTC
TRBV7-8	.	TRBJ2-4	.	CASSPVRLGNIQYF	TGTGCCAGCAGCCCGGTGAGATTGGGAAACATTCAGTACTTC
TRBV5-1	.	TRBJ1-1	.	CASSAQGGGVGAFF	TGCGCCAGCAGTGCCCAAGGAGGGGGAGTTGGAGCTTTCTTT
TRBV7-9	.	TRBJ1-3	.	CASSLGRVGNTIYF	TGTGCCAGCAGCTTAGGCAGGGTCGGAAACACCATATATTTT
TRBV19	.	TRBJ2-1	TRBD2	CASSLQRERNEQFF	TGTGCCAGTAGTCTCCAGCGGGAGAGGAATGAGCAGTTCTTC
TRBV24-1	.	TRBJ2-3	.	CATRTASDTQYF	TGTGCCACCAGGACGGCCTCTGATACGCAGTATTTT
TRBV29-1	.	TRBJ2-1	.	CSVDRNSYNEQFF	TGCAGCGTCGACAGGAACTCATACAATGAGCAGTTCTTC
TRBV5-1	.	TRBJ2-7	.	CASSPGASEAYEQYF	TGCGCCAGCAGCCCAGGGGCTAGCGAGGCCTACGAGCAGTACTTC
TRBV4-1	.	TRBJ2-7	.	CASSPARGYEQYF	TGCGCCAGCAGCCCAGCTCGGGGGTACGAGCAGTACTTC
TRBV2	.	TRBJ2-5	.	CASSEFQGLGTQYF	TGTGCCAGCAGTGAATTCCAGGGCTTAGGGACCCAGTACTTC
TRBV10-3	few	TRBJ2-3	TRBD2	CAIKTGLAGGGMDTQYF	TGTGCCATCAAAACGGGACTAGCGGGGGGTGGTATGGATACGCAGTATTTT
TRBV18	.	TRBJ1-2	.	CASSPGSSPGYTF	TGTGCCAGCTCACCAGGGTCCTCCCCTGGCTACACCTTC
TRBV15	.	TRBJ1-5	TRBD1	CATSTRQGANFQHF	TGTGCCACCAGCACAAGACAGGGGGCGAACTTCCAGCATTTT
TRBV6-5	.	TRBJ2-1	.	CASSYWGSKNNEQFF	TGTGCCAGCAGTTACTGGGGCAGCAAAAACAATGAGCAGTTCTTC
TRBV7-6	.	TRBJ2-1	TRBD2	CASSLALAENNEQFF	TGTGCCAGCAGCTTAGCACTAGCGGAGAACAATGAGCAGTTCTTC
TRBV7-2	.	TRBJ2-3	.	CASSSDSLGTDTQYF	TGTGCCAGCAGCTCGGACAGCCTAGGCACAGATACGCAGTATTTT
TRBV5-1	.	TRBJ2-3	TRBD2	CASSARLAGGPTDTQYF	TGCGCCAGCAGCGCCCGACTAGCGGGAGGGCCCACAGATACGCAGTATTTT
TRBV25-1	.	TRBJ2-1	.	CASTSPSPSIFQFF	TGTGCCAGCACCTCGCCATCCCCATCCATATTCCAGTTCTTC
TRBV28	.	TRBJ2-5	TRBD2	CASSLWASGEQETQYF	TGTGCCAGCAGTTTATGGGCTAGCGGGGAGCAAGAGACCCAGTACTTC
TRBV28	.	TRBJ2-3	.	CATQRGATDTQYF	TGTGCCACCCAAAGGGGGGCAACAGATACGCAGTATTTT
TRBV30	.	TRBJ1-4	.	CAWQGLSNEKLFF	TGTGCCTGGCAGGGGTTATCTAATGAAAAACTGTTTTTT
TRBV9	.	TRBJ2-5	TRBD1	CASSAGTGLAETQYF	TGTGCCAGCAGCGCCGGGACAGGCCTAGCAGAGACCCAGTACTTC
TRBV27	.	TRBJ2-7	TRBD1	CASSSPGQVTYEQYF	TGTGCCAGCAGTTCCCCGGGACAGGTGACCTACGAGCAGTACTTC
TRBV15	.	TRBJ2-2	.	CATSRGNSGSNTGELFF	TGTGCCACCAGCAGAGGGAACAGCGGATCGAACACCGGGGAGCTGTTTTTT
TRBV18	.	TRBJ1-1	TRBD1	CASSSDRDTEAFF	TGTGCCAGCTCATCGGACAGGGACACTGAAGCTTTCTTT
TRBV14	.	TRBJ1-2	.	CASSPDSTYGYTF	TGTGCCAGCAGCCCGGACAGCACCTATGGCTACACCTTC
TRBV2	.	TRBJ2-7	.	CASTPDPQGHEQYF	TGTGCCAGCACCCCCGACCCACAGGGCCACGAGCAGTACTTC